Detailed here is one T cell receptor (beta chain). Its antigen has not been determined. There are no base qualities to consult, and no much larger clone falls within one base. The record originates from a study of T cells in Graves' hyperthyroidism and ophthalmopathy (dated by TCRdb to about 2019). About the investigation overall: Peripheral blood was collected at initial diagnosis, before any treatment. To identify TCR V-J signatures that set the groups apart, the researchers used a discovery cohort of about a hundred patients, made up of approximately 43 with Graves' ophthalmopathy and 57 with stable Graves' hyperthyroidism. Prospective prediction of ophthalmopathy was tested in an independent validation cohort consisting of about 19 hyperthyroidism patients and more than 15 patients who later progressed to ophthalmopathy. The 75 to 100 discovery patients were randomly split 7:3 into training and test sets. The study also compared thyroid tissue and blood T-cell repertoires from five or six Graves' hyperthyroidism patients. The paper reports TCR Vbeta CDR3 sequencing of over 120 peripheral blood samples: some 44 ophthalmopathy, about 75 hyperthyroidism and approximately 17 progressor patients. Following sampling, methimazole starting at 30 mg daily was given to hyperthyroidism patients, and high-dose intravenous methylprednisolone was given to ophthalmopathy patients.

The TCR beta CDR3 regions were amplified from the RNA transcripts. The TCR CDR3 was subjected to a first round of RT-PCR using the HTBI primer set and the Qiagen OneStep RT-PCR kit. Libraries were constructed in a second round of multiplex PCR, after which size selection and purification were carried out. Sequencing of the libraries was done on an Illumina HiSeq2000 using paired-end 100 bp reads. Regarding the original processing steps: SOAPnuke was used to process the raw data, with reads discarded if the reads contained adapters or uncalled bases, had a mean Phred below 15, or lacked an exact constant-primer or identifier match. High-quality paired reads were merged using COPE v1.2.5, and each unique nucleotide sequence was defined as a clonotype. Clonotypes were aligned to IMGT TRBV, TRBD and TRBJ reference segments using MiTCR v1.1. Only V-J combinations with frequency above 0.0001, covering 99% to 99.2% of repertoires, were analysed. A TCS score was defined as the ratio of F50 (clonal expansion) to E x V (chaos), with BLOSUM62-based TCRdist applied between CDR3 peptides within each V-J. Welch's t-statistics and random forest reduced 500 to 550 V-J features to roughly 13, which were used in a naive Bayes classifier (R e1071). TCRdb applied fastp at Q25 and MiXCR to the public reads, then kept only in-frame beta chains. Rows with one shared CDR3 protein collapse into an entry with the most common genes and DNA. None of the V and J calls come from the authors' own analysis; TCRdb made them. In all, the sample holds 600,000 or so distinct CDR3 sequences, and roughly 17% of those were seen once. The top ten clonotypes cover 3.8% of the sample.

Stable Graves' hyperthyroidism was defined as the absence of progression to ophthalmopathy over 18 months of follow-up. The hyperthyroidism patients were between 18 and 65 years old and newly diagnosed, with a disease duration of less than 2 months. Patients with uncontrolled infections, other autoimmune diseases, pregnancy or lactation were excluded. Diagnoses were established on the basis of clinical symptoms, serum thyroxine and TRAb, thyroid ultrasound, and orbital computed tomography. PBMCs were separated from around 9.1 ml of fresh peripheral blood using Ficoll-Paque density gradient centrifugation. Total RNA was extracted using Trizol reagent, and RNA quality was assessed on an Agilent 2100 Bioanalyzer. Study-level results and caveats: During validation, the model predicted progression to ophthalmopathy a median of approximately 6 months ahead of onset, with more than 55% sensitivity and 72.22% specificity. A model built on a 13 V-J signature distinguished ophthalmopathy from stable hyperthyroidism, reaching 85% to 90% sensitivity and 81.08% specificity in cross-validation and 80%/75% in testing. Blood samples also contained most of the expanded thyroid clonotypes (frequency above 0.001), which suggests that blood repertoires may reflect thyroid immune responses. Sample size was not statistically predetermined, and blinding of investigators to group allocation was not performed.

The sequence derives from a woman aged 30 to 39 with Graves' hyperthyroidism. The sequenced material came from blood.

The DNA sequence reads TGTGCCAGCAGTTATACAAGGACGGGAATCAAGTATTTT. It translates as CASSYTRTGIKYF. The sequence is built from TRBV27 and TRBJ2-3; the D gene is perhaps TRBD2, from 5 matching bases. From cysteine to phenylalanine, the CDR3 is 13 amino acids long. The DNA shown is the 39-base CDR3, in frame from base 1. Sequences MNHEY (CDR1) and SMNVEV (CDR2) are obtained from the germline V gene (reference sequence). V is cut by 4 bases and J by 13 bases, and the space between the germline ends is 18 bases.